These 19 T cell receptor beta chains share one sample of origin, sequenced in a study of blood T cells in healthy people across ages. For the second PCR, which ran for roughly 7 to 11 cycles, a sample-barcoded 5' primer and a J-beta primer mix were used. One entry per CDR3 protein results from TCRdb running MiXCR on the 5' RACE reads. Seen here are 1,300,000 or so distinct CDR3 sequences, approximately 59% observed once, and the top ten hold roughly 7%. Material: blood. The receptors were sampled from a man aged 18 to 29 in good health.

A few counts support this clonotype. The chain joins TRBV2 to TRBJ2-3; a possible D gene is TRBD1 (6 bases). Germline assignment: CDR1 SNHLY and CDR2 FYNNEI. V lost 3 bases to trimming and J lost 0 bases, with 10 bases between them. CDR3 length equals 15 residues. CDR3 DNA: TGTGCCAGCAGTGATGGGACAACTAGCACAGATACGCAGTATTTT. It codes for CASSDGTTSTDTQYF.

This clonotype has just a few counts. The chain recombines TRBV4-3 with TRBJ2-7, with D possibly matching TRBD1 (5 bases). V was shortened by 0 bases and J by 2 bases, with 11 bases between the two germline ends. The germline V gene has CDR1 LGHNA and CDR2 YSLEER. The CDR3 runs to 15 residues. CDR3 sequence: CASSQEAGRAYEQYF. The DNA of the CDR3 is TGCGCCAGCAGCCAAGAGGCAGGGCGAGCCTACGAGCAGTACTTC.

The chain couples TRBV20-1 to TRBJ2-7, with TRBD2 matching over 8 bases. CDR3 size: 16 residues. The germline CDR1 and CDR2 sequences are DFQATT and SNEGSKA (reference sequence). V was clipped by 1 base and J by 3 bases; unmatched bases: 11. The chain's CDR3 is CSARAPTSGIFYEQYF. The DNA of the CDR3 is TGCAGTGCTAGAGCCCCTACTAGCGGCATCTTCTACGAGCAGTACTTC.

V gene TRBV7-6 combines with J gene TRBJ2-3; TRBD1 might be the D (6 bases). The CDR3 loop spans 15 amino acids. Trimming stripped 5 bases from V and 0 bases from J, with 12 bases between. The germline gives CDR1 SGHVS, CDR2 FNYEAQ. The CDR3, as DNA: TGTGCCAGCAGCGCCCGGACAGCTAGCACAGATACGCAGTATTTT. This translates into CASSARTASTDTQYF.

The chain uses TRBV13 and TRBJ2-4; unclear D gene. The CDR3 runs 15 residues. The germline V and J ends were trimmed by 5 bases and 11 bases, with 22 bases remaining between them. CDR1 PRHDT and CDR2 FYEKMQ come from the germline V gene (reference sequence). CDR3 nucleotide sequence: TGTGCCAGCAGCCAATCGACTTCCCCCAAAACATTTCAGTACTTC. This sequence encodes CASSQSTSPKTFQYF. Filled out from reference TRBV13 and TRBJ2-4, the complete variable domain reads AAGVIQSPRHLIKEKRETATLKCYPIPRHDTVYWYQQGPGQDPQFLISFYEKMQSDKGSIPDRFSAQQFSDYHSELNMSSLELGDSALYFCASSQSTSPKTFQYFGAGTRLSVL.

The CDR3 DNA reads TGTGCCAGCAGTTCAGATGGAAGAATTTACAATGAGCAGTTCTTC. It encodes CASSSDGRIYNEQFF. The V call is TRBV12-3 or TRBV12-4, the J call TRBJ2-1; D unclear. V was cut by 4 bases and J by 4 bases, with 14 bases left in between. The CDR3 runs 15 residues.

This clonotype was observed once. The chain links TRBV11-2 to TRBJ2-7, with TRBD1 matching 8 bases. Germline values: CDR1 SGHAT, CDR2 FQNNGV. The CDR3 is 13 residues long. V shed 6 bases, J shed 2 bases, and the junction held 3 bases outside the gene matches. The CDR3 nucleotides are TGTGCCAGCAGGGACAGGGATACCTACGAGCAGTACTTC. Translating gives CASRDRDTYEQYF.

J is TRBJ2-3 and V is TRBV7-2; tentative D call: TRBD2 (6 bases). Germline loops: CDR1 SGHTA, CDR2 FQGNSA. Trimming stripped 4 bases from V and 2 bases from J, with 13 bases between. The CDR3 consists of 15 residues. The CDR3 protein is CASSSLPGDTDTQYF. Written as DNA, the CDR3 is TGTGCCAGCAGCTCCCTCCCGGGGGACACAGATACGCAGTATTTT.

The gene calls are TRBV12-3 or TRBV12-4 and TRBJ2-1; tentative D call: TRBD1 (5 bases). Matching the DNA end better, TRBJ2-7 makes the J call doubtful. This CDR3 region has 15 residues. CDR3 in DNA: TGTGCCAGCAGTTTGGACGCAGGGTCCTCTCCCGAGCAGTACTTC. Translation gives CASSLDAGSSPEQYF.

The chain combines TRBV7-9 with TRBJ1-1, with D possibly matching TRBD1 (6 bases). CDR1 and CDR2 from the germline V gene are SEHNR and FQNEAQ (reference sequence). The CDR3 covers 13 residues. Between the trimmed V and J ends, which lost 5 bases and 11 bases, there was a span of 18 bases. The DNA of the CDR3 is TGTGCCAGCAGCCCCGCAGGGGTGCGGATCGCTTTCTTT. Amino acids: CASSPAGVRIAFF.

The rearrangement links TRBV4-1 to TRBJ2-7, with 11 bases identical to TRBD2. CDR3 length: 15 residues. The V and J ends lost 4 bases and 4 bases, in that order; junction bases with no gene match: 6. Germline V gives CDR1 MGHRA, CDR2 YSYEKL. In DNA form, the CDR3 reads TGCGCCAGCAGCCCCATAGCGGGAGGGCCTTACGAGCAGTACTTC. Encoded protein: CASSPIAGGPYEQYF.

The chain employs TRBV7-8 and TRBJ2-1; no clear D. V shed 6 bases and J shed 0 bases, with 12 bases lying between them. The CDR3 consists of 15 residues. Germline V gives CDR1 SGHVS, CDR2 FQNEAQ. In DNA form, the CDR3 reads TGTGCCAGCAGAACTAACCTACCCTCCTACAATGAGCAGTTCTTC. It translates to CASRTNLPSYNEQFF.

Only a few counts were recorded for this clonotype. The V and J genes are TRBV20-1 and TRBJ2-4, with D unclear. The CDR3 runs 12 residues. CDR1 is DFQATT, CDR2 SNEGSKA, per germline (reference sequence). Trimming took 1 base from V and 5 from J, leaving 6 bases between them. CDR3 coding DNA: TGCAGTGCTAGAGTTGTCGAAAACATTCAGTACTTC. Translated, it gives CSARVVENIQYF.

This chain connects TRBV6-5 to TRBJ2-1, with TRBD2 matching 8 bases. The J call is uncertain, as TRBJ2-7 better fits the DNA end. The germline CDR1 and CDR2 sequences are MNHEY and SVGAGI. This CDR3 region has 16 residues. The CDR3 region has the DNA TGTGCCAGCAGGATTAGGAGCGGGGGCTCCTACAATGAGCAGTACTTC. This codes for CASRIRSGGSYNEQYF.

The chain couples TRBV20-1 to TRBJ2-2, with D hard to call. The CDR3 is 11 residues long. V shed 3 bases and J shed 6 bases, with 5 bases lying between them. Germline assignment: CDR1 DFQATT and CDR2 SNEGSKA (reference sequence). The CDR3 nucleotides read TGCAGTGCTAGCAGGTCCGGGGAGCTGTTTTTT. Amino acids: CSASRSGELFF.

This clonotype was seen a few times. The CDR3 is CASSGETGSYNSPLHF. The CDR3 coding sequence is TGTGCCAGCAGCGGCGAGACAGGCTCCTATAATTCACCCCTCCACTTT. V gene TRBV4-2 combines with J gene TRBJ1-6, with a weak D call TRBD1 (6 bases). The CDR3 loop spans 16 amino acids. Germline-derived CDR1 and CDR2 are LGHNA and YNFKEQ. V lost 5 bases and J 0 bases, leaving 11 bases between the germline ends.

The rearrangement links TRBV6-5 to TRBJ1-5, with 9 bases that match TRBD1. Germline lookup yields CDR1 MNHEY and CDR2 SVGAGI. V lost 7 bases and J lost 7; bases outside the gene matches: 5. The CDR3 runs to 13 residues. This chain's CDR3 is CASKGTGHQPQHF. In DNA, the CDR3 is TGTGCCAGCAAGGGGACAGGGCACCAGCCCCAGCATTTT.

The chain carries TRBV20-1 and TRBJ1-5, with D unclear. Trimming shortened V by 3 bases and J by 2 bases, and 8 bases separated the two germline ends. The CDR3 consists of 13 residues. CDR1 is DFQATT and CDR2 is SNEGSKA in the germline V gene (reference sequence). CDR3 sequence: CSASSGGNQPQHF. For the CDR3, the DNA is TGCAGTGCTAGTTCGGGCGGCAATCAGCCCCAGCATTTT.

This sequence joins TRBV20-1 and TRBJ2-7, with TRBD1 matching 9 bases. CDR1 and CDR2 (germline): DFQATT, SNEGSKA (reference sequence). Trimming took 4 bases from V and 3 from J; bases not matched to a gene: 7. There are 14 residues in the CDR3. CDR3 protein: CSATGQGFFYEQYF. The CDR3 nucleotides read TGCAGTGCTACCGGACAGGGGTTTTTCTACGAGCAGTACTTC.